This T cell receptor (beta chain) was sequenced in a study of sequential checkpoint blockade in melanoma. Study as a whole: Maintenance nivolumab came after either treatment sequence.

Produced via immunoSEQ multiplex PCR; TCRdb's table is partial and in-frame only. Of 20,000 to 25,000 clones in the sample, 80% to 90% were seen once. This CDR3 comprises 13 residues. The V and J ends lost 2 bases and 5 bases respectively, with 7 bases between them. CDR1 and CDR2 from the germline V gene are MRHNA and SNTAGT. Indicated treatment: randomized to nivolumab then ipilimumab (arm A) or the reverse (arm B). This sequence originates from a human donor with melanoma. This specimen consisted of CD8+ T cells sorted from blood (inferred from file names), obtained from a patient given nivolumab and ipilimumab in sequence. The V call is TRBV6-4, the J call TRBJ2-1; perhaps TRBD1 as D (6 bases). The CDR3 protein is CASSDGTHNEQFF. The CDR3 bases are TGTGCCAGCAGTGACGGGACACACAATGAGCAGTTCTTC.